These 3 T cell receptor beta chains were all obtained from the same sample, sequenced in a study of molecular identifiers for immune sequencing clone quantification. TCRdb ran MiXCR on the PCR reads and lists one entry per CDR3 protein. The sample has around 480,000 distinct CDR3 sequences; about 21% are singletons. Sequencing input: naive CD8+ T cells from blood, with Jurkat cell RNA spiked in. Documented subset: FACS-sorted CD8+CD4-CCR7+CD45RA+ naive T cells. All receptors derive from a human donor in good health. Some libraries in this study had Jurkat cell RNA spiked in.

In its sample, this clonotype was seen a few times. This rearrangement joins TRBV6-2 or TRBV6-3 to TRBJ2-5; D assignment may be TRBD1 or TRBD2 (6 bases each). There are 14 residues in the CDR3. Germline V gene lookup returns CDR1 MNHEY and CDR2 SVGEGT. V was pared by 8 bases and J by 2 bases, with 15 bases between. CDR3 nucleotide sequence: TGTGCCAGCGGTAGGGGGGCCCATCAAGAGACCCAGTACTTC. Protein sequence: CASGRGAHQETQYF.

The table lists this clonotype with many counts. The rearrangement links TRBV6-6 to TRBJ2-2; TRBD2 aligns across 11 bases. V shed 2 bases, J shed 0 bases, and the junction held 8 bases outside the gene matches. This CDR3 has 19 residues. Germline V CDR1 and CDR2: MNHNY, SVGAGI (reference sequence). Here the CDR3 DNA reads TGTGCCAGCAGTTACCGGCCTAGCGGGGGGCCCTCGAACACCGGGGAGCTGTTTTTT. This translates into CASSYRPSGGPSNTGELFF.

This clonotype was picked up a small number of times. The V gene is TRBV30, the J gene TRBJ2-7, with D perhaps given as TRBD1 or TRBD2 (6 bases each). The V end was cut by 3 bases, the J end by 4 bases, with 25 bases between. Germline V gene data show CDR1 as GTSNPN and CDR2 as SVGIG (reference sequence). The CDR3 spans 17 residues. CDR3 loop: CAWSSYGGGTQGYEQYF. CDR3 bases: TGTGCCTGGAGCTCTTACGGTGGAGGGACCCAGGGGTACGAGCAGTACTTC.